The rows below give T cell receptor beta chains drawn from one sample of a study of CD8 T cells in Susac syndrome. One entry per CDR3 protein, called by TCRdb with MiXCR from the immunoSEQ multiplex PCR reads. The sample shows some 190,000 distinct CDR3 sequences, approximately 95% of them seen only once. Material: CD4+ T cells from PBMCs. These TCRs come from a human donor with multiple sclerosis. Each CDR3 is given with its conserved first and last residue. A D gene is named only where the DNA matches it firmly. Clone size, where shown, is once, few, many, or a class for clones that have expanded.

clone_size j_call v_call d_call cdr3_nt cdr3_aa
. TRBJ1-2 TRBV2 . TGTGCCAGCAGTCGGGGGATGGACTATGGCTACACCTTC CASSRGMDYGYTF
. TRBJ1-1 TRBV29-1 . TGCAGCGTTGGGGAATTATTAAAGGACAGCGAAGCTTTCTTT CSVGELLKDSEAFF
. TRBJ2-5 TRBV6-6 . TGTGCCAGCAGTTACCACTGGACCCAGTACTTC CASSYHWTQYF
. TRBJ1-3 TRBV5-1 TRBD1 TGCGCCAGCAGCCCGGACAGGGTCTCTGGAAACACCATATATTTT CASSPDRVSGNTIYF
. TRBJ2-3 TRBV20-1 TRBD2 TGCAGTGCTAGACGGGGGGGCTTCACAGATACGCAGTATTTT CSARRGGFTDTQYF
. TRBJ2-1 TRBV5-4 TRBD2 TGTGCCAGCAGCTTGGGTAGCGGGGGACACAATGAGCAGTTCTTC CASSLGSGGHNEQFF
. TRBJ2-6 TRBV29-1 . TGCAGCGCCACAGAGGGGGGGCCTGGGGCCAACGTCCTGACTTTC CSATEGGPGANVLTF
. TRBJ2-5 TRBV27 . TGTGCCAGCAGTTTAAACGGGGTCGTAGGAGGGGAGACCCAGTACTTC CASSLNGVVGGETQYF
. TRBJ1-2 TRBV30 TRBD1 TGTGCCTGGAGAAATTCCCAGGGGGCGAGTTCTCGGGGCTACACCTTC CAWRNSQGASSRGYTF
. TRBJ2-4 TRBV11-2 . TGTGCCAGCAGCCCCTCGTCGGGCCGGCACATTCAGTACTTC CASSPSSGRHIQYF
. TRBJ1-1 TRBV6-2/TRBV6-3 . TGTGCCAGCAGTTCCCCGTCATTCACCAGCACTGAAGCTTTCTTT CASSSPSFTSTEAFF
. TRBJ2-5 TRBV5-4 . TGTGCCAGCACCCCGGTGGGGGCGGAAGAGACCCAGTACTTC CASTPVGAEETQYF
few TRBJ2-1 TRBV7-7 . TGTGCCAGCAGCTTAGACAGAGACAATGAGCAGTTCTTC CASSLDRDNEQFF
. TRBJ2-7 TRBV6-2/TRBV6-3 . TGTGCCAGCAGTCTGGGACGCTCGGTGCAGTACTTC CASSLGRSVQYF
few TRBJ1-5 TRBV13 . TGTGCCAGCAGCTTAGGCCGGCAGCCCCAGCATTTT CASSLGRQPQHF
. TRBJ1-1 TRBV29-1 . TGCAGCGTTGGAGATCTCGAACTGAGGAACACTGAAGCTTTCTTT CSVGDLELRNTEAFF
. TRBJ2-1 TRBV7-8 TRBD2 TGTGCCAGCAGTGAACTAGCGGCCCCCAATGAGCAGTTCTTC CASSELAAPNEQFF
. TRBJ1-2 TRBV27 TRBD1 TGTGCCAGCAGTTTGTCAAGGACAGGGAGGGGTGGCTACACCTTC CASSLSRTGRGGYTF
. TRBJ2-5 TRBV30 . TGTGCCTGGAGTGGACATGGACCTGGGGCCCAGTACTTC CAWSGHGPGAQYF
. TRBJ2-1 TRBV24-1 TRBD1 TGTGCCACCAGTGGACAGGGGAACGGCAATGAGCAGTTCTTC CATSGQGNGNEQFF
. TRBJ1-5 TRBV24-1 . TGTGCCACCAGTGATTTAGAGGGGTTTAGCAATCAGCCCCAGCATTTT CATSDLEGFSNQPQHF
. TRBJ1-1 TRBV29-1 TRBD1 TGCAGCGTTGAAGACCGGGACAGATCGGCTTTCTTT CSVEDRDRSAFF
. TRBJ1-5 TRBV30 . TGTGCCTGGAGTGGGGGGGGAGGCAATCAGCCCCAGCATTTT CAWSGGGGNQPQHF
. TRBJ2-7 TRBV3-1 TRBD1 TGTGCCAGCAGACCGACCACGGGACAGGGGCGCTCCTACGAGCAGTACTTC CASRPTTGQGRSYEQYF
. TRBJ2-3 TRBV7-8 . TGTGCCAGCAGCTTCGAACAGGGTGTAACTAGCACAGATACGCAGTATTTT CASSFEQGVTSTDTQYF
once TRBJ1-6 TRBV30 . TGTGCCTGGAGTCCCCTGAGCACCTCACCCCTCCACTTT CAWSPLSTSPLHF
few TRBJ2-7 TRBV7-2 TRBD2 TGTGCCACTCGGGGGGGCTCCTACGAGCAGTACTTC CATRGGSYEQYF
. TRBJ2-5 TRBV20-1 TRBD2 TGCAGTGCTTCGACTAGCGGGGGGGGAGGAGAGACCCAGTACTTC CSASTSGGGGETQYF
. TRBJ1-2 TRBV5-1 . TGCGCCAGCAGCTTGGATACAGGGCCTAACTATGGCTACACCTTC CASSLDTGPNYGYTF
. TRBJ2-1 TRBV3-1 TRBD2 TGTGCCAGCAGCCAAGACTTGCGGGGGGGCGATGAGCAGTTCTTC CASSQDLRGGDEQFF
. TRBJ2-5 TRBV12-3/TRBV12-4 TRBD1 TGTGCCAGCAGTTCTAGGGGCGGGGACAGGGGGCAGGAGACCCAGTACTTC CASSSRGGDRGQETQYF
. TRBJ1-6 TRBV9 TRBD1 TGTGCCAGCAGCTTCCAAGGGGGCAATAATTCACCCCTCCACTTT CASSFQGGNNSPLHF
. TRBJ1-4 TRBV20-1 TRBD1 TGCAGTGCTAGAGACGTAACAGGGGGAGTTAATGAAAAACTGTTTTTT CSARDVTGGVNEKLFF
. TRBJ1-2 TRBV29-1 . TGCAGCGTTGATCGGGTTCCAGAGGAAGGCTACACCTTC CSVDRVPEEGYTF
few TRBJ2-3 TRBV20-1 . TGCAGTGCTAGACGCGGCGGCACAGATACGCAGTATTTT CSARRGGTDTQYF
once TRBJ2-3 TRBV5-1 . TGCGCCAGCAGCTTGGACTCGGAGTTGGCCACAGATACGCAGTATTTT CASSLDSELATDTQYF
. TRBJ2-5 TRBV29-1 . TGCAGCGGGGGCAGGGGACAAGAGACCCAGTACTTC CSGGRGQETQYF
. TRBJ2-5 TRBV20-1 . TGCAGTGCTAGACTGCAGGGTTGGTACCAAGAGACCCAGTACTTC CSARLQGWYQETQYF
. TRBJ1-2 TRBV6-1 . TGTGCCAGCAAAGTTAATGGTCAGGGCGCGCAACTGTATGGCTACACCTTC CASKVNGQGAQLYGYTF
few TRBJ2-7 TRBV3-1 TRBD1 TGTGCCAGCAGCCAGGGACAGGGAAGCTCCTACGAGCAGTACTTC CASSQGQGSSYEQYF
. TRBJ2-1 TRBV15 . TGTGCCACCAGCAGAGTTCGAACAGGCGGTCACAATGAGCAGTTCTTC CATSRVRTGGHNEQFF
. TRBJ1-2 TRBV30 . TGTGCCTCGACGTTTGAGAGGGTGCCTCATGGCTACACCTTC CASTFERVPHGYTF
. TRBJ2-5 TRBV30 TRBD1 TGTGCCTCAGACCGGGACAGGGGGCTTGAGACCCAGTACTTC CASDRDRGLETQYF
. TRBJ2-7 TRBV9 . TGTGCCAGCAGCGTGAGTCAGGGCGGCGAGCAGTACTTC CASSVSQGGEQYF
. TRBJ2-1 TRBV5-1 TRBD2 TGCGCCAGCAGCTTACACGGACTAGGCACCTACAATGAGCAGTTCTTC CASSLHGLGTYNEQFF
. TRBJ2-5 TRBV15 . TGTGCCACCAGCAGAGCAGAAGCGCGTTGGGAGACCCAGTACTTC CATSRAEARWETQYF
. TRBJ2-3 TRBV7-3 . TGTGCCAGCAGCGCGAGGGGAGGCACGCAGTATTTT CASSARGGTQYF
once TRBJ2-3 TRBV5-1 . TGCGCCAGCAGCGTGGAGACAGGGAGGACAGATACGCAGTATTTT CASSVETGRTDTQYF
. TRBJ2-1 TRBV12-3/TRBV12-4 TRBD1 TGTGCCAGCAGTCCTATCGTTCAGGGCAGGGGGCGCGGGAATGAGCAGTTCTTC CASSPIVQGRGRGNEQFF
. TRBJ1-1 TRBV20-1 . TGCAGTGCTAGAGGGGGCGCTCAGAACACTGAAGCTTTCTTT CSARGGAQNTEAFF
. TRBJ2-3 TRBV6-5 . TGTGCCAGCAGTTACTCGCGACAGCTAATAGATACGCAGTATTTT CASSYSRQLIDTQYF
. TRBJ1-1 TRBV7-9 TRBD1 TGTGCCAGCAGCTTTTACCCGACCGGGACAGGGGTAACTGAAGCTTTCTTT CASSFYPTGTGVTEAFF
. TRBJ2-3 TRBV7-3 . TGTGCCAGCAGTAGCGGACGTCTGGGGGGCACAGATACGCAGTATTTT CASSSGRLGGTDTQYF
. TRBJ2-5 TRBV29-1 . TGCAGCGTTCTCCGGGACTCACGGGGAGAGACCCAGTACTTC CSVLRDSRGETQYF
. TRBJ2-6 TRBV4-3 . TGCGCCAGCAACCAACAGGGTTCTGGGGCCAACGTCCTGACTTTC CASNQQGSGANVLTF